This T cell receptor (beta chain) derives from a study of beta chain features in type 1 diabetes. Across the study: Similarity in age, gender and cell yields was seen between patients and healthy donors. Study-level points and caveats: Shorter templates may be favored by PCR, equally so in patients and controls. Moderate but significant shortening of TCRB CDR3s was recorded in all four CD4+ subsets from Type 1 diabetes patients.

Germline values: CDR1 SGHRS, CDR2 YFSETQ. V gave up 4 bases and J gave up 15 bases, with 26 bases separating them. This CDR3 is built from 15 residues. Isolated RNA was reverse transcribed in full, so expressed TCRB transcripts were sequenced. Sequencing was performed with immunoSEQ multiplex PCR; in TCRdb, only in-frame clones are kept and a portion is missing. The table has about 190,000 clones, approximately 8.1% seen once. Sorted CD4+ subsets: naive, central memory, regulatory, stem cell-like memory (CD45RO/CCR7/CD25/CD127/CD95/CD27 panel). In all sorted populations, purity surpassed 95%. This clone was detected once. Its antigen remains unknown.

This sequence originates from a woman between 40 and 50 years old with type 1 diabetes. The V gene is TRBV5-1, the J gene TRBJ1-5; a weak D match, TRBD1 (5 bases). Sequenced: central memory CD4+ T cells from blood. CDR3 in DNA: TGCGCCAGCAGCAAGGACGGGACGGCGGACTATCAGTGGCATTTT. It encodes CASSKDGTADYQWHF. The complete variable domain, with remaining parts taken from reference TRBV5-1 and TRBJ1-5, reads KAGVTQTPRYLIKTRGQQVTLSCSPISGHRSVSWYQQTPGQGLQFLFEYFSETQRNKGNFPGRFSGRQFSNSRSEMNVSTLELGDSALYLCASSKDGTADYQWHFGDGTRLSIL.